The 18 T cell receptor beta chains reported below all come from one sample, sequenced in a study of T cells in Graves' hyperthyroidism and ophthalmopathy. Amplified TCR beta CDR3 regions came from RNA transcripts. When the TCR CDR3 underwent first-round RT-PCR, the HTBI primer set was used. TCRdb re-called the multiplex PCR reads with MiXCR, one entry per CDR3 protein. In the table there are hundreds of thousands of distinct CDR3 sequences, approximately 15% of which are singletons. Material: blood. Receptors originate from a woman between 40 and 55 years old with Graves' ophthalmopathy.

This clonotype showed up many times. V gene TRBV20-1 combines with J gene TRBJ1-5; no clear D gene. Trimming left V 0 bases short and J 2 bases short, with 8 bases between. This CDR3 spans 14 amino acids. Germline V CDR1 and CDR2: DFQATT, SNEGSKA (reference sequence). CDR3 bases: TGCAGTGCTAGAGATCTGACGGGCAATCAGCCCCAGCATTTT. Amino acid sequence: CSARDLTGNQPQHF.

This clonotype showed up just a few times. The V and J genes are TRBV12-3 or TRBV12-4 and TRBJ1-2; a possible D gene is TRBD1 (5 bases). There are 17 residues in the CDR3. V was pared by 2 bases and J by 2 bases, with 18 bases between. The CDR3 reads CASSLRQGNRLNYGYTF. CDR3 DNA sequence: TGTGCCAGCAGTTTAAGGCAGGGTAATCGGTTGAACTATGGCTACACCTTC.

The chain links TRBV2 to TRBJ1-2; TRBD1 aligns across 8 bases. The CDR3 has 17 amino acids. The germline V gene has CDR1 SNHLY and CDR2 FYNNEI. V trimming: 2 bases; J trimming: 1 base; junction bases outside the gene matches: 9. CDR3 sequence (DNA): TGTGCCAGCAGTGAAACGTTCGGGACAGGAGTTAACTATGGCTACACCTTC. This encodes CASSETFGTGVNYGYTF.

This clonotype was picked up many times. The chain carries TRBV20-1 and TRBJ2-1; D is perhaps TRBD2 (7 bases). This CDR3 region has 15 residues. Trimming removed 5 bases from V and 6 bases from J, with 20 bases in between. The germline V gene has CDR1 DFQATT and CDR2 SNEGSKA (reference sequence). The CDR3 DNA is TGCAGTGCTGGGGAAGGGGGGGTCGGCGGCAATGAGCAGTTCTTC. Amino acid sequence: CSAGEGGVGGNEQFF.

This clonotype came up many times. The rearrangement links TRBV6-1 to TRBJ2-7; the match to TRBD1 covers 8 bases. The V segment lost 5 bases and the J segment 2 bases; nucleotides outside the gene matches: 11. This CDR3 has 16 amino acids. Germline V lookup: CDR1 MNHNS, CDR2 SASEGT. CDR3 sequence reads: CASSSFPGQGTYEQYF. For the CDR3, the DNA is TGTGCCAGCAGTTCGTTCCCTGGACAGGGAACCTACGAGCAGTACTTC.

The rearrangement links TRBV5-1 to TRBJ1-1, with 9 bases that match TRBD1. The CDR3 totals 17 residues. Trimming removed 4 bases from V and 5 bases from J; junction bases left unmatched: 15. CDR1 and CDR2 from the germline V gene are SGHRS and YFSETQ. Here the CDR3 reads CASSPDRGLRRGTEAFF. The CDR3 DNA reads TGCGCCAGCAGCCCGGACAGGGGTTTGCGTCGAGGGACTGAAGCTTTCTTT.

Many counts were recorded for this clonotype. CDR3 residues: CASRPSGSMNTEAFF. For the CDR3, the DNA is TGTGCCAGCCGGCCCTCCGGTTCTATGAACACTGAAGCTTTCTTT. The genes are TRBV12-3 or TRBV12-4 and TRBJ1-1; unclear D gene. Trimming removed 8 bases at V and 0 bases at J, with 16 bases between. This CDR3 comprises 15 residues.

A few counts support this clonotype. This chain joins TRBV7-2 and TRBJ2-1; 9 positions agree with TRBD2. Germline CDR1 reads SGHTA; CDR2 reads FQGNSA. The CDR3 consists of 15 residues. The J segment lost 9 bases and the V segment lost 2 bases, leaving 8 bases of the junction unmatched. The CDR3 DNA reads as TGTGCCAGCAGCTTACTAGCGGGGAGTTCTGGTGAGCAGTTCTTC. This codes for CASSLLAGSSGEQFF.

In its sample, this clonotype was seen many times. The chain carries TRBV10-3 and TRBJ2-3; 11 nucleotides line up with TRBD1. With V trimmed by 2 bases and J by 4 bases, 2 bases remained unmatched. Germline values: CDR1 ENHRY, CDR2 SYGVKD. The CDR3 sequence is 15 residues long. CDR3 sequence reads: CAISEQGQGADTQYF. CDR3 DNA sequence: TGTGCCATCAGTGAGCAGGGACAGGGGGCAGATACGCAGTATTTT.

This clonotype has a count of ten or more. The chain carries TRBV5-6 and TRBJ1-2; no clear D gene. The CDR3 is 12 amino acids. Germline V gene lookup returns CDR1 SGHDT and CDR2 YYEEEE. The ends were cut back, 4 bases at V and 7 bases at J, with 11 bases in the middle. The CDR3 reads CASSRPPGGYTF. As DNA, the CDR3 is TGTGCCAGCAGCCGGCCTCCGGGTGGCTACACCTTC.

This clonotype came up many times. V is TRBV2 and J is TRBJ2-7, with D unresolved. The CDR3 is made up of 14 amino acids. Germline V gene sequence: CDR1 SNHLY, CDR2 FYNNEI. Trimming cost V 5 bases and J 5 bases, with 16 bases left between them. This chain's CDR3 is CASSKYRSSDEQYF. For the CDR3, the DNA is TGTGCCAGCAGTAAATACCGCTCATCAGACGAGCAGTACTTC.

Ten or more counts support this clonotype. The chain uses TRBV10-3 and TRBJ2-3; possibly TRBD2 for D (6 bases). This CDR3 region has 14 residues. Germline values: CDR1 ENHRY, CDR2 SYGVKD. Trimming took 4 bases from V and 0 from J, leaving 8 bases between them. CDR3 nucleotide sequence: TGTGCCATCAGTGGCGGGACTAGCACAGATACGCAGTATTTT. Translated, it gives CAISGGTSTDTQYF.

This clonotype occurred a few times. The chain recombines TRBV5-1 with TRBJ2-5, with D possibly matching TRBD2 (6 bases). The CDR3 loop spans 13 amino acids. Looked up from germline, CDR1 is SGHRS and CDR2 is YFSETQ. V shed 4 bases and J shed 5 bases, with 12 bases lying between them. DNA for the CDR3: TGCGCCAGCAGCCCACGGGAGTTGGAGACCCAGTACTTC. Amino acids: CASSPRELETQYF.

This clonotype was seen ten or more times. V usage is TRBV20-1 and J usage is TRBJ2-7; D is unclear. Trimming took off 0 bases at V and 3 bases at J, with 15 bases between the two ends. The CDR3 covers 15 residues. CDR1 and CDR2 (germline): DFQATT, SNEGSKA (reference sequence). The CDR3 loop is CSARDPARKNYEQYF. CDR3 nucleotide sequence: TGCAGTGCTAGAGATCCCGCTAGGAAGAACTACGAGCAGTACTTC.

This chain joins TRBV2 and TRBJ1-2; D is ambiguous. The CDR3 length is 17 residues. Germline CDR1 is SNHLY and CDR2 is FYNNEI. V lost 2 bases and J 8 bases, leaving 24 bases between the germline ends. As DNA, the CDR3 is TGTGCCAGCAGTGAAACCCGGGGATTCGCCGGGGAGGAAGGCTACACCTTC. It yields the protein CASSETRGFAGEEGYTF.

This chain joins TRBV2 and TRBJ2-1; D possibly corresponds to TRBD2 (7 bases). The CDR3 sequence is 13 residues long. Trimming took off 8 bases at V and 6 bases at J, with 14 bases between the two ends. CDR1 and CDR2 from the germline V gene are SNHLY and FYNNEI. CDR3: CASGGALTNEQFF. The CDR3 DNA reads TGTGCCAGCGGGGGGGCCTTAACCAATGAGCAGTTCTTC.

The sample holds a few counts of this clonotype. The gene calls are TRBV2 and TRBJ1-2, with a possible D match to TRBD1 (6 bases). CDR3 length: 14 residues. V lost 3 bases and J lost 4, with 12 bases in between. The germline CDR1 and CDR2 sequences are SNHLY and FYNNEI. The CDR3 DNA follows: TGTGCCAGCAGTGAGGGGGGCACCATCTATGGCTACACCTTC. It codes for CASSEGGTIYGYTF.

The CDR3 region is CASSLVQGMWSPLFF. CDR3 in DNA: TGCGCCAGCAGCTTGGTACAGGGGATGTGGTCCCCACTGTTTTTT. The chain combines TRBV5-1 with TRBJ1-4; 7 bases map to TRBD1. The V and J ends lost 0 bases and 13 bases, in that order; junction bases with no gene match: 12. Looked up from germline, CDR1 is SGHRS and CDR2 is YFSETQ. This CDR3 comprises 15 residues.